Sequencing of this T cell receptor (beta chain) was carried out in a study of metastatic and nonmetastatic thyroid tumors. Study-wide background: Repertoires from malignant and benign thyroid patients were compared across blood and tumor or nodule tissue.

Study-level findings and limits: TCR beta diversity was reportedly significantly higher in malignant thyroid tumors than benign nodules, in blood and tumor.

The CDR3 extends over 14 amino acids. Trimming removed 4 bases at V and 1 base at J, with 13 bases between. The V gene's germline CDR1 is GTSNPN and CDR2 SVGIG (reference sequence). TCRdb re-analyzed the PCR reads through MiXCR. The table shows 30,000 to 40,000 clones, with 15% to 20% occurring only once. This clone showed up many times. The antigen is unknown. No treatment had been given to any patient before thyroid surgery. The gene calls are TRBV30 and TRBJ1-2, with a weak D call TRBD1 (6 bases). This clonotype was sampled from a male donor with papillary thyroid cancer or a benign thyroid nodule (not recorded which). Some clones in this sample may be carry-over from other donors' samples. The specimen sequenced was blood. The CDR3 nucleotides are TGTGCCTGGAATCGACAGGCGATTAACTATGGCTACACCTTC. Encoded protein: CAWNRQAINYGYTF.